A single sample gave rise to the 31 T cell receptor beta chains below, sequenced in a study of CD8+ T cells in alopecia areata. It was cDNA, reverse transcribed from extracted RNA, that served as the sequencing template. The method was immunoSEQ multiplex PCR; TCRdb's version includes in-frame clones alone and lacks a portion of them. This table holds some 170,000 clones, approximately 65% found once. The specimen comprised CD8+ T cells sorted from blood, sampled at week 0. The receptors originated from a human donor with alopecia areata.

This clone was seen only once. The CDR3 DNA is TGCGCCAGCAGCCAAGTCATCCTACTAGCCAAAAACATTCAGTACTTC. This sequence encodes CASSQVILLAKNIQYF. The chain joins TRBV4-1 to TRBJ2-4; D is unclear. Trimming shortened V by 1 base and J by 0 bases, and 10 bases separated the two germline ends. CDR1 is MGHRA and CDR2 is YSYEKL in the germline V gene. This CDR3 region has 16 residues.

The genes are TRBV30 and TRBJ1-1; D uncertain. CDR3 length: 14 amino acids. Germline V CDR1 and CDR2: GTSNPN, SVGIG (reference sequence). V gave up 0 bases and J gave up 10 bases, with 18 bases separating them. The CDR3 region has the DNA TGTGCCTGGAGTGTAGATGGGATCCGGTTCGGAGCTTTCTTT. As protein: CAWSVDGIRFGAFF. The full variable domain, in which reference TRBV30 and TRBJ1-1 provide the parts outside the CDR3, is SQTIHQWPATLVQPVGSPLSLECTVEGTSNPNLYWYRQAAGRGLQLLFYSVGIGQISSEVPQNLSASRPQDRQFILSSKKLLLSDSGFYLCAWSVDGIRFGAFFGQGTRLTVV.

The chain links TRBV5-5 to TRBJ2-7; 12 positions match TRBD1. Germline-derived CDR1 and CDR2 are SGHKS and YYEKEE (reference sequence). Germline trimming cut 4 bases from V and 3 bases from J; bases unmatched to any gene: 5. The CDR3 totals 15 residues. CDR3 sequence reads: CASSPGTGGLYEQYF. The DNA of the CDR3 is TGTGCCAGCAGCCCAGGGACAGGGGGCCTCTACGAGCAGTACTTC.

This clone was observed a handful of times. This sequence joins TRBV30 and TRBJ1-5, with D unresolved. V shed 0 bases and J shed 7 bases, with 7 bases lying between them. Germline loops: CDR1 GTSNPN, CDR2 SVGIG (reference sequence). The CDR3 totals 12 residues. CDR3: CAWSVGGQPQHF. DNA of the CDR3: TGTGCCTGGAGTGTGGGAGGACAGCCCCAGCATTTT.

The chain has TRBV7-2 and TRBJ2-7; 7 positions agree with TRBD2. Germline lookup yields CDR1 SGHTA and CDR2 FQGNSA. The trim removed 3 bases at V and 0 bases at J, leaving 11 bases unmatched. The length of the CDR3 is 17 residues. CDR3 nucleotide sequence: TGTGCCAGCAGCTTGTGGGACTATCCCCCCGGCTCCTACGAGCAGTACTTC. Encoded protein: CASSLWDYPPGSYEQYF.

V is TRBV7-9 and J is TRBJ2-3, with D possibly matching TRBD2 (6 bases). The CDR3 consists of 13 residues. The V end lost 4 bases, the J end lost 1 base, and 6 bases lay between the germline ends. Per germline, CDR1 SEHNR and CDR2 FQNEAQ (reference sequence). CDR3: CASSWGGTDTQYF. In DNA form, the CDR3 reads TGTGCCAGCAGCTGGGGGGGCACAGATACGCAGTATTTT. Full variable domain (remainder filled in from reference TRBV7-9 and TRBJ2-3): DTGVSQNPRHKITKRGQNVTFRCDPISEHNRLYWYRQTLGQGPEFLTYFQNEAQLEKSRLLSDRFSAERPKGSFSTLEIQRTEQGDSAMYLCASSWGGTDTQYFGPGTRLTVL.

The rearrangement links TRBV6-5 to TRBJ1-2; TRBD1 agrees at 7 bases. V shed 6 bases and J 3 bases; nucleotides not matched to a gene: 7. CDR3 length: 14 amino acids. In germline, CDR1 is MNHEY, CDR2 SVGAGI. For the CDR3, the DNA is TGTGCCAGCAGAGACCCCGGGACAGACTATGGCTACACCTTC. Protein product: CASRDPGTDYGYTF.

The V call is TRBV10-3, the J call TRBJ2-6; 7 bases line up with TRBD1. V trimming: 8 bases; J trimming: 10 bases; junction bases outside the gene matches: 20. The CDR3 loop spans 17 amino acids. Germline V gene lookup returns CDR1 ENHRY and CDR2 SYGVKD. The CDR3 protein is CAIGIGQANRATNVLTF. The CDR3 coding sequence is TGTGCCATCGGTATCGGACAGGCCAACAGAGCAACAAACGTCCTGACTTTC.

This clone came up once. V gene TRBV2 combines with J gene TRBJ2-1, with 7 bases lining up with TRBD2. The CDR3 runs to 15 residues. The V segment lost 4 bases and the J segment 7 bases; nucleotides outside the gene matches: 10. The V gene's germline CDR1 is SNHLY and CDR2 FYNNEI. The DNA of the CDR3 is TGTGCCAGCAGTGCGAGCGGGGTGCTTGGGAATGAGCAGTTCTTC. Its translation is CASSASGVLGNEQFF. The variable domain in full, with the rest retrieved from reference TRBV2 and TRBJ2-1, is EPEVTQTPSHQVTQMGQEVILRCVPISNHLYFYWYRQILGQKVEFLVSFYNNEISEKSEIFDDQFSVERPDGSNFTLKIRSTKLEDSAMYFCASSASGVLGNEQFFGPGTRLTVL.

The chain couples TRBV19 to TRBJ1-1; D is unresolved. CDR3 length: 13 amino acids. The germline V gene encodes CDR1 LNHDA and CDR2 SQIVND (reference sequence). With 3 bases removed from V and 8 bases from J, the gap between germline ends came to 13 bases. Here the CDR3 DNA reads TGTGCCAGTAGTATGGGTCTAATGAGGGAAGCTTTCTTT. It specifies CASSMGLMREAFF.

This clone was seen just once. V and J are TRBV30 and TRBJ2-7, with D possibly matching TRBD1 (6 bases). There are 13 residues in the CDR3. In germline, CDR1 is GTSNPN, CDR2 SVGIG (reference sequence). The germline V and J ends were trimmed by 4 bases and 0 bases, with 10 bases remaining between them. The DNA of the CDR3 is TGTGCCTGGAATACAGGGATCTCCTACGAGCAGTACTTC. Its translation: CAWNTGISYEQYF.

The gene calls are TRBV4-1 and TRBJ2-7; D is unresolved. This CDR3 spans 15 amino acids. Germline values: CDR1 MGHRA, CDR2 YSYEKL. The germline V and J ends were trimmed by 4 bases and 3 bases, with 16 bases remaining between them. The CDR3 nucleotides are TGCGCCAGCAGCCGACCACTGGCCGGTCGCTACGAGCAGTACTTC. Translated, it gives CASSRPLAGRYEQYF.

This clone has only one observation. CDR3 coding DNA: TGCAGCGTTGAATCTCAATCCGACAGGGTACTTGGGGAGACCCAGTACTTC. It yields the protein CSVESQSDRVLGETQYF. The V gene is TRBV29-1, the J gene TRBJ2-5; 7 bases fit TRBD1. This CDR3 region has 17 residues. With 2 bases clipped from V and 5 bases from J, the junction kept 17 bases outside the gene matches. Germline V gene lookup returns CDR1 SQVTM and CDR2 ANQGSEA.

The chain combines TRBV6-1 with TRBJ1-5; weak D call: TRBD1 (6 bases). The ends were cut back, 1 base at V and 6 bases at J, with 13 bases in the middle. The CDR3 extends over 15 amino acids. The germline CDR1 and CDR2 sequences are MNHNS and SASEGT. CDR3 amino acids: CASSEDQGRGQPQHF. The CDR3 bases are TGTGCCAGCAGTGAAGACCAGGGGAGGGGTCAGCCCCAGCATTTT.

The chain has TRBV9 and TRBJ1-5, with no clear D. Trimming took 0 bases from V and 6 from J, leaving 7 bases between them. This CDR3 comprises 13 residues. Germline V CDR1 and CDR2: SGDLS, YYNGEE. The CDR3, as DNA: TGTGCCAGCAGCGTAGCGATTGGTCAGCCCCAGCATTTT. As protein: CASSVAIGQPQHF. The whole variable domain, remainder taken from reference TRBV9 and TRBJ1-5, is DSGVTQTPKHLITATGQRVTLRCSPRSGDLSVYWYQQSLDQGLQFLIQYYNGEERAKGNILERFSAQQFPDLHSELNLSSLELGDSALYFCASSVAIGQPQHFGDGTRLSIL.

This clone was observed once. The rearrangement joins TRBV9 to TRBJ1-4; 7 nucleotides line up with TRBD1. Losses at the gene ends were 3 bases for V and 5 bases for J; bases not matched to a gene: 1. Germline CDR1 SGDLS, CDR2 YYNGEE. The CDR3 sequence is 13 residues long. As DNA, the CDR3 is TGTGCCAGCAGCGCAGGGGGGAATGAAAAACTGTTTTTT. Amino acid sequence: CASSAGGNEKLFF.

The chain recombines TRBV30 with TRBJ2-7; 8 nucleotides align to TRBD1. The length of the CDR3 is 14 residues. The V gene end was trimmed by 3 bases and the J gene end by 3 bases; junction bases not matched to a gene: 7. The V gene's germline CDR1 is GTSNPN and CDR2 SVGIG (reference sequence). The CDR3 region has the DNA TGTGCCTGGAGGGACGCAGGGGGCGGCTACGAGCAGTACTTC. Its translation: CAWRDAGGGYEQYF.

This chain joins TRBV7-9 and TRBJ2-7; perhaps D is TRBD1 or TRBD2 (5 bases each). Trimming stripped 3 bases from V and 5 bases from J, with 23 bases between. CDR1 is SEHNR, CDR2 FQNEAQ, per germline (reference sequence). The CDR3 spans 17 residues. The CDR3 loop is CASSFTSGAQVRHEQYF. The CDR3 DNA reads as TGTGCCAGCAGCTTTACTTCCGGGGCTCAGGTTAGGCACGAGCAGTACTTC.

The chain carries TRBV27 and TRBJ1-2; tentatively, D is TRBD1 (6 bases). CDR3 size: 16 residues. V lost 3 bases and J 2 bases, leaving 16 bases between the germline ends. Germline V CDR1 and CDR2: MNHEY, SMNVEV (reference sequence). The CDR3 region is CASSFRPGAPNYGYTF. CDR3 nucleotides: TGTGCCAGCAGTTTTCGGCCAGGGGCCCCCAACTATGGCTACACCTTC.

A few counts support this clone. This chain connects TRBV19 to TRBJ1-1; D not resolved. The CDR3 covers 12 residues. The V gene lost 1 base and the J gene lost 7 bases, with 7 bases spanning the gap. Germline V gives CDR1 LNHDA, CDR2 SQIVND (reference sequence). In DNA form, the CDR3 reads TGTGCCAGTAGTATAGGAGAACTTGAAGCTTTCTTT. Encoded protein: CASSIGELEAFF.

The chain carries TRBV9 and TRBJ1-6, with a weak D call TRBD1 (5 bases). Deletions cut 3 bases from V and 13 bases from J, with 17 bases between. Germline CDR1 reads SGDLS; CDR2 reads YYNGEE. The CDR3 totals 14 residues. Here the CDR3 DNA reads TGTGCCAGCAGCGACGGGGCAGGGAGATTCCCCCTCCACTTT. Translation: CASSDGAGRFPLHF.

The V gene is TRBV7-9, the J gene TRBJ2-3, with 11 bases matching TRBD2. This CDR3 contains 16 residues. V lost 4 bases and J lost 2; bases outside the gene matches: 5. Germline V CDR1 and CDR2: SEHNR, FQNEAQ (reference sequence). CDR3 coding DNA: TGTGCCAGCAGCTCGGCTAGCGGGGGGATCACAGATACGCAGTATTTT. As protein: CASSSASGGITDTQYF.

This rearrangement joins TRBV7-9 to TRBJ1-2, with a tentative D call TRBD1 (5 bases). The CDR3 has 15 amino acids. V was pared by 1 base and J by 3 bases, with 12 bases between. CDR1 is SEHNR, CDR2 FQNEAQ, per germline (reference sequence). The CDR3 spells CASSLGTGVDYGYTF. Here the CDR3 DNA reads TGTGCCAGCAGCTTAGGGACGGGGGTGGACTATGGCTACACCTTC.

J is TRBJ2-2 and V is TRBV4-1, with 10 bases aligning to TRBD2. Germline trimming cut 1 base from V and 4 bases from J; bases unmatched to any gene: 6. This CDR3 is built from 17 residues. Germline CDR1 is MGHRA and CDR2 is YSYEKL. CDR3 in amino acids: CASSQGRERGGTGELFF. The DNA of the CDR3 is TGCGCCAGCAGCCAAGGACGGGAGCGGGGGGGCACCGGGGAGCTGTTTTTT.

The chain is built from TRBV4-1 and TRBJ2-7; 8 nucleotides agree with TRBD1. V was pared by 4 bases and J by 5 bases, with 4 bases of the junction left unmatched. The CDR3 extends over 13 amino acids. Per germline, CDR1 MGHRA and CDR2 YSYEKL. CDR3 nucleotides: TGCGCCAGCAGCCCGGACAGGGACAACGAGCAGTACTTC. Residues: CASSPDRDNEQYF.

The chain employs TRBV30 and TRBJ2-7, with D unclear. Germline loops: CDR1 GTSNPN, CDR2 SVGIG (reference sequence). This CDR3 is 13 amino acids long. V was trimmed by 4 bases and J by 2 bases, leaving 12 bases between them. CDR3 nucleotide sequence: TGTGCCTGGACCCCCCCCGAGCCCTACGAGCAGTACTTC. It specifies CAWTPPEPYEQYF.

This chain joins TRBV13 and TRBJ2-7; D may be TRBD2 (5 bases). Trimming left V 0 bases short and J 7 bases short, with 10 bases between. From germline, CDR1 is PRHDT and CDR2 FYEKMQ (reference sequence). The CDR3 has 13 amino acids. CDR3 DNA: TGTGCCAGCAGCTTAGGCCGGGATCCAGAGCAGTACTTC. Residues: CASSLGRDPEQYF.

This clone was detected a few times. The rearrangement uses TRBV29-1 and TRBJ2-7; 8 positions match TRBD1. Looked up from germline, CDR1 is SQVTM and CDR2 is ANQGSEA. The CDR3 has 16 residues. J was trimmed by 2 bases and V by 2 bases; bases with no gene match: 11. The CDR3 bases are TGCAGCGTTGAAACCACCGGGACAGGCGTACCCTACGAGCAGTACTTC. Protein product: CSVETTGTGVPYEQYF.

This chain connects TRBV9 to TRBJ2-1; tentatively, D is TRBD1 (7 bases). Germline values: CDR1 SGDLS, CDR2 YYNGEE. V was clipped by 0 bases and J by 5 bases, with 12 bases between them. This CDR3 has 15 amino acids. The CDR3 sequence: CASSVGGTAHNEQFF. CDR3 coding DNA: TGTGCCAGCAGCGTAGGCGGGACAGCCCACAATGAGCAGTTCTTC.

This sequence joins TRBV6-4 and TRBJ2-3, with D perhaps being TRBD1 or TRBD2 (5 bases each). The CDR3 is made up of 15 amino acids. V lost 6 bases, J lost 2 bases, and 15 bases lay in between. Germline CDR1 MRHNA, CDR2 SNTAGT. The CDR3 DNA reads as TGTGCCAGCAGCCGGGACCCCGAGTCCACAGATACGCAGTATTTT. It encodes CASSRDPESTDTQYF.

V usage is TRBV5-6 and J usage is TRBJ1-2, with D possibly being TRBD1 (5 bases). Trimming pared 6 bases from V and 4 bases from J, leaving 10 bases between. Per germline, CDR1 SGHDT and CDR2 YYEEEE. The CDR3 is 12 residues long. CDR3 loop: CASTFGGYGYTF. The CDR3, as DNA: TGTGCCAGCACCTTCGGGGGCTATGGCTACACCTTC.